This T cell receptor (beta chain) was sequenced for a study of T-cell reconstitution after alpha-beta-depleted transplantation in children (dated by TCRdb to 2016 to 2017). For the study in its entirety: T-cell immune reconstitution after TCRalphabeta/CD19-depleted allogeneic hematopoietic cell transplantation in children was quantitatively tracked in the study by means of TCR repertoire profiling.

The research as a whole found: In some patients, high TCRbeta diversity at day 60 was attributed to recipient T cells and intrathymic progenitors that had survived conditioning. Over subsequent months, a decline in hyperexpanded clone frequencies was noted, and after one year, T-cell counts and TCRbeta diversity were mostly ascribed to newly produced T cells. Apparently early alphabetaT-cell count recovery about two months after transplant reportedly relied on only several hundred rapidly expanded clones derived from non-depleted graft cells.

Library generation was performed with PCR. For sequencing, an Illumina HiSeq 2500 was employed. TCR libraries were prepared with molecular barcoding, using unique molecular identifiers to normalize TCRbeta repertoire quantification. TCRdb ran its own pipeline on the public reads, namely fastp trimming at Q25 and MiXCR clone calling, and kept in-frame beta chains. CDR3 protein duplicates are merged, each entry listing the most common genes and DNA. The sample table lists about a million distinct CDR3 sequences, about 29% of them with a count of one. 28% of the sample lies in the top ten. The treatment or condition label for this specimen denotes: allogeneic hematopoietic cell transplantation with graft depleted of TCRalphabeta T cells and CD19 B cells. The children who served as transplant recipients had been given grafts of TCRalphabeta/CD19-depleted allogeneic hematopoietic cells. On this clonotype: This clone's antigen is unknown. No much larger clonotype is one base removed from it; base qualities were not supplied.

Reading from cysteine to phenylalanine, the CDR3 counts 16 amino acids. Solely the CDR3 DNA is kept, with 48 bases framed from the first base. V is reduced by 7 bases and J by 1 base, leaving a spacing of 19 bases between them. The germline V gene (reference sequence) sets CDR1 to MNHEY and CDR2 to SMNVEV. The receptor was derived from a boy in the first two years of life who had a stem cell transplant for SCID, so the T cells may come from the graft donor. In this chain, TRBV27 is recombined with TRBJ1-1; a tentative D call is TRBD1 (5 bases match). The sample consisted of PBMCs, mostly from graft donor cells, taken 360 days after TCRalphabeta/CD19-depleted stem cell transplant. The bases read TGTGCCAGCACGGAGGTGGGGGTCGGTTCGAACACTGAAGCTTTCTTT. The translation is CASTEVGVGSNTEAFF.